The 22 T cell receptor beta chains below were found in one sample sequenced in a study of preoperative IRX-2 immunotherapy in early breast cancer. Indicated treatment: preoperative locoregional IRX-2 cytokine immunotherapy. Sequenced by immunoSEQ multiplex PCR; TCRdb stores in-frame clones only, minus some. The repertoire holds about 33,000 clones, with 89% as singletons. The sequences come from tumor tissue, collected after IRX-2 immunotherapy. These receptors all come from a human donor with breast cancer.

The rearrangement uses TRBV14 and TRBJ1-2; D gene unclear. The CDR3 totals 12 residues. Germline V gives CDR1 SGHDN, CDR2 FVKESK. Trimming stripped 1 base from V and 13 bases from J, with 13 bases between. CDR3 region: CASSQAGSLCTF. The CDR3, as DNA: TGTGCCAGCAGCCAAGCAGGCTCCCTCTGCACCTTC.

The chain links TRBV6-8 to TRBJ1-6; D is unclear. Germline V gene lookup returns CDR1 MNHGY and CDR2 SAAAGT. The CDR3 has 13 amino acids. V lost 0 bases and J 5 bases, leaving 2 bases between the germline ends. In DNA form, the CDR3 reads TGTGCCAGCAGTTACTCAAATAATTCACCCCTCCACTTT. Protein product: CASSYSNNSPLHF.

This chain links TRBV5-1 with TRBJ2-6; TRBD2 aligns across 8 bases. The CDR3 has 15 amino acids. V was clipped by 2 bases and J by 2 bases; unmatched bases: 0. Germline loops: CDR1 SGHRS, CDR2 YFSETQ. CDR3 nucleotide sequence: TGCGCCAGCAGCTTCGGGGGGGCTGGGGCCAACGTCCTGACTTTC. Encoded protein: CASSFGGAGANVLTF.

The chain is built from TRBV1 and TRBJ2-5; TRBD1 was called by the table and not checked on the DNA. TRBV1 is an annotated pseudogene. The CDR3 totals 13 residues. The CDR3 nucleotides read TGCGCCAGCAGCCGGGACAGATGGGAGACCCAGTACTTC. Translating gives CASSRDRWETQYF.

The chain couples TRBV28 to TRBJ2-3, with 7 positions matching TRBD1. The V gene's germline CDR1 is MDHEN and CDR2 SYDVKM. This CDR3 has 15 amino acids. Unmatched junction bases numbered 8, after V lost 7 bases and J lost 1 base. CDR3 sequence (DNA): TGTGCCAGCAAGGAAGGGGGCGCGCGCACAGATACGCAGTATTTT. Its translation: CASKEGGARTDTQYF.

The table lists this clone with a count of one. The V call is TRBV18, the J call TRBJ2-7; D unresolved. The V end was cut by 2 bases, the J end by 7 bases, with 12 bases between. The CDR3 totals 13 residues. The germline gives CDR1 KGHSH, CDR2 LQKENI. CDR3 DNA: TGTGCCAGCTCACCAGCGACGGCCTTAGAGCAGTACTTC. Its translation is CASSPATALEQYF.

The chain combines TRBV23-1 with TRBJ1-1; D uncertain. TRBV23-1 is an ORF; its function is uncertain. V lost 0 bases and J 1 base, leaving 6 bases between the germline ends. The CDR3 runs to 14 residues. CDR3 coding DNA: TGCGCCAGCAGTCAATCTCAATGGAACACTGAAGCTTTCTTT. Protein product: CASSQSQWNTEAFF.

This clone was recorded only once. An end of the junction does not agree with germline; a read error may underlie this. The V and J genes are TRBV6-8 and TRBJ1-2; the D gene is possibly TRBD1 (6 bases). Germline V gene data show CDR1 as MNHGY and CDR2 as SAAAGT. The CDR3 has 13 amino acids. The DNA for the CDR3 is TGTGCCATCAGTTCGGACAGAGCCTATGGCTACACCTTC. Its translation: CAISSDRAYGYTF.

The J gene is TRBJ2-2, the V gene TRBV1; TRBD1 reflects the table's D call only, with no check against the DNA. TRBV1 is marked as a pseudogene. This CDR3 spans 21 amino acids. This CDR3 reads CASSQDSGTGKVGLNTGELFF. DNA of the CDR3: TGCGCCAGCAGCCAAGATTCCGGGACAGGGAAAGTAGGATTGAACACCGGGGAGCTGTTTTTT.

In regard to this clone: A junction boundary mismatches the germline segment, possibly from a read error. The chain uses TRBV15 and TRBJ1-2; D might be TRBD1 (6 bases). CDR1 is LNHNV and CDR2 is YYDKDF in the germline V gene (reference sequence). This CDR3 region has 15 residues. DNA of the CDR3: TGTGCCAGCAGCATCGCGAGGGGGGGGAACTATGGCTACACCTTC. This codes for CASSIARGGNYGYTF.

This clone was recorded a few times. The gene calls are TRBV6-1 and TRBJ1-3; D remains ambiguous. From germline, CDR1 is MNHNS and CDR2 SASEGT. The length of the CDR3 is 13 residues. With 0 bases removed from V and 3 bases from J, the gap between germline ends came to 3 bases. The CDR3 region has the DNA TGTGCCAGCAGTGAAGCGGGTGGAAACACCATATATTTT. It encodes CASSEAGGNTIYF.

The rearrangement joins TRBV11-3 to TRBJ1-1, with D tentatively TRBD1 (6 bases). The V end lost 7 bases, the J end lost 8 bases, and 20 bases lay between the germline ends. CDR1 SGHNT and CDR2 YENEEA come from the germline V gene. CDR3 length: 14 residues. CDR3 DNA: TGTGCCAGCACCCCAGATGGACAGAGTAGGGAAGCTTTCTTT. It encodes CASTPDGQSREAFF.

The rearrangement links TRBV6-8 to TRBJ2-6; possibly TRBD1 for D (5 bases). This CDR3 has 16 residues. The ends were cut back, 2 bases at V and 0 bases at J, with 8 bases in the middle. Germline CDR1 and CDR2: MNHGY and SAAAGT. The CDR3 reads CASSYTTGSGANVLTF. CDR3 in DNA: TGTGCCAGCAGTTACACCACAGGCTCTGGGGCCAACGTCCTGACTTTC.

CDR3 nucleotides: TGTGCTAGTGGGTCGGAGGATCGGGACGAGCAGTACTTC. Protein: CASGSEDRDEQYF. The J gene is TRBJ2-7, the V gene TRBV12-5; D is possibly TRBD2 (5 bases). V was pared by 6 bases and J by 5 bases, with 14 bases between. CDR1 LGHNT and CDR2 FRNRAP come from the germline V gene. The CDR3 contains 13 residues.

This clone was detected once. The chain has TRBV11-3 and TRBJ2-7, with D unresolved. CDR1 SGHNT and CDR2 YENEEA come from the germline V gene. V was shortened by 0 bases and J by 2 bases, with 11 bases between the two germline ends. This CDR3 comprises 15 residues. The CDR3 is CASSLEGRKTYEQYF. The CDR3 DNA is TGTGCCAGCAGCTTAGAAGGACGGAAAACCTACGAGCAGTACTTC.

The chain joins TRBV11-3 to TRBJ2-3, with D possibly being TRBD1 or TRBD2 (6 bases each). The V gene lost 2 bases and the J gene lost 2 bases, with 14 bases spanning the gap. Germline CDR1 reads SGHNT; CDR2 reads YENEEA. CDR3 length: 16 amino acids. The CDR3 reads CASSLWAGGPTDTQYF. The CDR3 DNA follows: TGTGCCAGCAGCTTATGGGCCGGGGGCCCCACAGATACGCAGTATTTT.

This clone turned up a few times. The V and J genes are TRBV19 and TRBJ2-4; 8 nucleotides match TRBD1. Trimming removed 9 bases from V and 8 bases from J; junction bases left unmatched: 15. The CDR3 length is 15 residues. Germline CDR1 is LNHDA and CDR2 is SQIVND (reference sequence). CDR3 in amino acids: CASQPATGGRDIQYF. The DNA of the CDR3 is TGTGCCAGCCAACCGGCCACAGGGGGTAGAGACATTCAGTACTTC.

The chain is built from TRBV6-8 and TRBJ1-2; D unresolved. The CDR3 is made up of 15 amino acids. V was shortened by 5 bases and J by 0 bases, with 13 bases between the two germline ends. Germline CDR1 is MNHGY and CDR2 is SAAAGT. The CDR3 DNA follows: TGTGCCAGCAGTAATGACTACAGTACTAACTATGGCTACACCTTC. This encodes CASSNDYSTNYGYTF.

This clone was seen a few times. The V call is TRBV11-3, the J call TRBJ1-3; D possibly corresponds to TRBD1 (5 bases). The CDR3 loop spans 14 amino acids. V gave up 3 bases and J gave up 7 bases, with 13 bases separating them. Germline V gene data show CDR1 as SGHNT and CDR2 as YENEEA. The CDR3 region is CASSLYQGVNTIYF. CDR3 bases: TGTGCCAGCAGCTTGTATCAGGGAGTGAACACCATATATTTT.

The V and J genes are TRBV28 and TRBJ2-6, with D uncertain. Germline lookup yields CDR1 MDHEN and CDR2 SYDVKM. The CDR3 is 17 residues long. Deletions cut 5 bases from V and 1 base from J, with 15 bases between. The chain's CDR3 is CASSATSTWSGANVLTF. CDR3 nucleotides: TGTGCCAGCAGTGCGACCTCAACCTGGTCTGGGGCCAACGTCCTGACTTTC. The whole variable domain, filled in from reference TRBV28 and TRBJ2-6, reads DVKVTQSSRYLVKRTGEKVFLECVQDMDHENMFWYRQDPGLGLRLIYFSYDVKMKEKGDIPEGYSVSREKKERFSLILESASTNQTSMYLCASSATSTWSGANVLTFGAGSRLTVL.

This clone was counted only a few times. This rearrangement joins TRBV11-3 to TRBJ1-4; 9 bases fit TRBD1. V trimming: 5 bases; J trimming: 7 bases; junction bases outside the gene matches: 8. The CDR3 totals 15 residues. Germline V gene lookup returns CDR1 SGHNT and CDR2 YENEEA. CDR3 residues: CASSDSGTGSEKLFF. The CDR3 DNA sequence: TGTGCCAGCAGCGATTCCGGGACAGGGAGTGAAAAACTGTTTTTT. Looking up the rest from reference TRBV11-3 and TRBJ1-4 gives the full variable domain: EAGVVQSPRYKIIEKKQPVAFWCNPISGHNTLYWYLQNLGQGPELLIRYENEEAVDDSQLPKDRFSAERLKGVDSTLKIQPAELGDSAVYLCASSDSGTGSEKLFFGSGTQLSVL.

The chain links TRBV19 to TRBJ2-7; D might be TRBD2 (5 bases). V was clipped by 5 bases and J by 7 bases, with 15 bases between them. Germline V CDR1 and CDR2: LNHDA, SQIVND (reference sequence). The CDR3 has 13 residues. The CDR3: CASSSGLTSEQYV. CDR3 coding DNA: TGTGCCAGTAGTTCCGGACTTACTTCTGAGCAGTACGTC.